Described below is a single T cell receptor (beta chain) sequence and its context. Antigen specificity is unknown. The data belong to a study of cytomegalovirus exposure and HLA in healthy donors. Looking at the study overall: Early release data held 80 million to 100 million unique TCRs from HLA-typed donors.

CDR1 MGHRA and CDR2 YSYEKL come from the germline V gene. V dropped 4 bases and J dropped 3; count of bases not matched to a gene: 2. There are 15 residues in the CDR3. Overall study findings and caveats: The authors later linked a missense DCLRE1C variant to TCR beta V- and J-gene trimming. Immune exposure data for these donors was limited to CMV serostatus. The investigators catalogued 160 or so TCR beta chains as cytomegalovirus-associated.

The primer mix had 60 Vbeta and 13 Jbeta primers. Sequenced by immunoSEQ multiplex PCR; TCRdb stores in-frame clones only, minus some. The table includes fewer than 200,000 clones, about 80% detected once. The origin of this receptor is a middle-aged man in good health and CMV-seropositive. V and J are TRBV4-1 and TRBJ2-1, with TRBD2 identical over 11 bases. The specimen was PBMCs. CDR3 sequence: CASSLTSGSYNEQFF. The DNA for the CDR3 is TGCGCCAGCAGCCTCACTAGCGGGAGCTACAATGAGCAGTTCTTC.